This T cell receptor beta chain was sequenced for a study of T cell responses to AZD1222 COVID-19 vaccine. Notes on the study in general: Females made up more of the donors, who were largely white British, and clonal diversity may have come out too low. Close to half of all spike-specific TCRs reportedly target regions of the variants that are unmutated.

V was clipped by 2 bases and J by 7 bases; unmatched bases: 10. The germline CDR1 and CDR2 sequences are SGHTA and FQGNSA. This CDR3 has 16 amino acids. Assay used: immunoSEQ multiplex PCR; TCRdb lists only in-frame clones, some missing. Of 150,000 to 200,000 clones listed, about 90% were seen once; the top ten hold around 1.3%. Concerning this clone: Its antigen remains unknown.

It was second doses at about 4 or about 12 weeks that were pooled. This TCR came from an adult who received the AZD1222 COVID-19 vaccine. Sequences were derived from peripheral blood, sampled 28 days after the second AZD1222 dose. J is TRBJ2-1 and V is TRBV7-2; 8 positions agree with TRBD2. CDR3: CASSLWASGRGNEQFF. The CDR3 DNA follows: TGTGCCAGCAGCTTATGGGCGAGCGGGAGAGGAAATGAGCAGTTCTTC.